These T cell receptor beta chains were read from a single sample in a study of cytomegalovirus exposure and HLA in healthy donors. The protocol was immunoSEQ multiplex PCR, while the TCRdb copy is restricted to in-frame clones and leaves out a portion. The repertoire holds about 190,000 clones, with roughly 83% as singletons. Input material: PBMCs. Every receptor here comes from a boy between 2 and 15 years old in good health and CMV-seronegative. Both conserved end residues are part of each CDR3. The D gene is left open where the match is weak. Where a row states a size, it is once, few, many or the class of an expanded clone; other rows omit it.

CDR3 protein | CDR3 DNA | D gene | J gene | clone size | V gene
CASSLTGNSNTGELFF | TGTGCCAGCAGTTTAACCGGGAACTCGAACACCGGGGAGCTGTTTTTT | . | TRBJ2-2 | . | TRBV7-3
CASSLAAGQGTNGQFF | TGCGCCAGCAGCTTGGCCGCGGGACAGGGTACGAATGGGCAGTTCTTC | TRBD1 | TRBJ2-1 | . | TRBV5-1
CASSHGQGPYEQYF | TGTGCCAGCAGTCACGGACAGGGCCCGTACGAGCAGTACTTC | TRBD1 | TRBJ2-7 | . | TRBV11-2
CASSLAGGLGGYTF | TGTGCCAGCAGCTTGGCAGGGGGTCTCGGTGGCTACACCTTC | TRBD1 | TRBJ1-2 | once | TRBV5-5
CASSATAGTTINIQYF | TGTGCCAGCTCAGCGACTGCCGGGACAACGATAAACATTCAGTACTTC | . | TRBJ2-4 | . | TRBV18
CATSSRGHLYGYTF | TGTGCCACCAGCAGTCGAGGACACCTCTATGGCTACACCTTC | . | TRBJ1-2 | few | TRBV15
CASRLRASETQYF | TGTGCCAGTCGTTTGAGGGCCTCGGAGACCCAGTACTTC | . | TRBJ2-5 | . | TRBV19
CASRPSHPVTEAFF | TGTGCCAGCAGACCTTCTCATCCGGTGACTGAAGCTTTCTTT | . | TRBJ1-1 | . | TRBV6-5
CASSLVAGPHTQYF | TGTGCCAGCAGCTTAGTGGCAGGGCCGCATACGCAGTATTTT | . | TRBJ2-3 | . | TRBV7-9
CASSFGRAGEKLFF | TGTGCCAGCAGTTTTGGGCGGGCCGGTGAAAAACTGTTTTTT | . | TRBJ1-4 | . | TRBV27
CASSPVGTENEKLFF | TGTGCCAGCAGTCCCGTCGGGACAGAAAATGAAAAACTGTTTTTT | TRBD1 | TRBJ1-4 | once | TRBV6-5